The 8 T cell receptor beta chains presented below share a single source sample, sequenced in a study of blood T cell repertoires in COVID-19. The method was immunoSEQ multiplex PCR; TCRdb's version includes in-frame clones alone and lacks a portion of them. Among under 300,000 clones, 85% to 90% were seen once, and the ten largest hold roughly 4%. What was sequenced was peripheral blood. Receptors were obtained from a man aged 18-30 years with active or convalescent COVID-19.

This clone was seen only a few times. This chain links TRBV7-3 with TRBJ1-5, with no clear D. In germline, CDR1 is SGHTA, CDR2 FQGTGA. Trimming stripped 5 bases from V and 5 bases from J, with 10 bases between. The CDR3 is 13 residues long. The DNA of the CDR3 is TGTGCCAGCAGCCCCCAAGCGGATCAGCCCCAGCATTTT. Protein sequence: CASSPQADQPQHF.

This clone showed up just once. The rearrangement links TRBV10-2 to TRBJ2-3; 7 bases fit TRBD2. The ends lost 7 bases at V and 2 bases at J; junction bases unmatched: 6. CDR3 size: 14 residues. CDR1 and CDR2 from the germline V gene are WSHSY and SAAADI. The CDR3 DNA follows: TGCGCCAGCAAGATAGGGAGGGCCACAGATACGCAGTATTTT. Translating it yields CASKIGRATDTQYF.

The chain employs TRBV4-1 and TRBJ2-2, with D tentatively TRBD2 (6 bases). The CDR3 spans 14 residues. Trimming shortened V by 3 bases and J by 9 bases, and 14 bases separated the two germline ends. CDR1 is MGHRA, CDR2 YSYEKL, per germline. CDR3 in amino acids: CASSQPGTGRELFF. The CDR3 nucleotides are TGCGCCAGCAGCCAGCCAGGGACTGGGCGGGAGCTGTTTTTT.

The chain recombines TRBV4-3 with TRBJ2-7, with 12 bases identical to TRBD1. The trim removed 1 base at V and 6 bases at J, leaving 7 bases unmatched. The CDR3 is 16 residues long. The germline V gene has CDR1 LGHNA and CDR2 YSLEER. The CDR3 coding sequence is TGCGCCAGCAGCCAAGGCGCGGGACAGGGGGCGGGCGAGCAGTACTTC. This encodes CASSQGAGQGAGEQYF.

The chain uses TRBV5-6 and TRBJ1-2, with D perhaps TRBD1 (5 bases). The CDR3 has 11 amino acids. Deletions cut 0 bases from V and 8 bases from J, with 5 bases between. Germline loops: CDR1 SGHDT, CDR2 YYEEEE. This CDR3 reads CASSLEGGYTF. CDR3 sequence (DNA): TGTGCCAGCAGCTTGGAGGGGGGCTACACCTTC.

The chain is built from TRBV19 and TRBJ2-1, with TRBD2 identical over 10 bases. The J segment lost 7 bases and the V segment lost 7 bases, leaving 7 bases of the junction unmatched. The germline CDR1 and CDR2 sequences are LNHDA and SQIVND (reference sequence). This CDR3 spans 14 amino acids. The CDR3 DNA reads as TGTGCCAGTACATCTAGCGGGGGAATTAATGAGCAGTTCTTC. It codes for CASTSSGGINEQFF.

The chain is built from TRBV5-6 and TRBJ2-2, with TRBD1 as a possible D gene (5 bases). CDR3 length equals 15 residues. V was cut by 2 bases and J by 0 bases, with 8 bases left in between. Germline CDR1 reads SGHDT; CDR2 reads YYEEEE. CDR3 loop: CASSFLGANTGELFF. In DNA form, the CDR3 reads TGTGCCAGCAGCTTTTTAGGGGCGAACACCGGGGAGCTGTTTTTT.

This chain connects TRBV7-3 to TRBJ1-3, with TRBD1 matching over 7 bases. The CDR3 has 15 amino acids. Trimming took 5 bases from V and 0 from J; bases not matched to a gene: 4. Germline CDR1 SGHTA, CDR2 FQGTGA. CDR3 residues: CASSRAGGSGNTIYF. The CDR3 DNA reads TGTGCCAGCAGCCGAGCAGGGGGCTCTGGAAACACCATATATTTT.